This T cell receptor beta chain was sequenced in a study of cytomegalovirus exposure and HLA in healthy donors. As concerns this clone: Antigen specificity is unknown.

Trimming shortened V by 1 base and J by 1 base, and 10 bases separated the two germline ends. Germline CDR1 and CDR2: SGHAT and FQNNGV. The CDR3 covers 15 residues. In the PCR, 60 Vbeta and 13 Jbeta primers were used. Some clones are missing from TCRdb's copy, which holds only in-frame ones; the method was immunoSEQ multiplex PCR. The table includes about 120,000 clones, roughly two thirds detected once. Study observations and caveats: The authors listed 150 to 200 TCR beta chains as cytomegalovirus-associated. Across donors, presence/absence analyses took sequencing depth to be roughly uniform.

Sequencing was carried out using PBMCs. The sequence came from a man under 40 in good health and CMV-seropositive. The J gene is TRBJ1-1, the V gene TRBV11-2; D is unclear. The CDR3 nucleotides read TGTGCCAGCAGCTTAGCTCTGGGCCCGAACACTGAAGCTTTCTTT. It codes for CASSLALGPNTEAFF.